The T cell receptor beta chain under discussion was sequenced for a study of OX40 agonist ivuxolimab in advanced cancers. For the study at large: The diagnoses of dose-escalation patients were hepatocellular carcinoma, melanoma, renal cell or head and neck cancer. Among those treated, three patients had partial responses, one with hepatocellular carcinoma and two with cutaneous melanoma.

Excluded were patients having autoimmune disease history or systemic immunosuppression. The table came from immunoSEQ multiplex PCR; TCRdb's copy has only in-frame clones and leaves some out. The sample carries tens of thousands of clones, 90% to 95% recorded once. This sequence was found in an adult with an advanced solid tumor such as melanoma, head and neck, liver or kidney cancer. This specimen consisted of CD4+ or CD8+ T cells sorted from blood, obtained in a trial of the OX40 agonist ivuxolimab.

This chain's CDR3 is CATSRSGTGATGELFF. The CDR3 coding sequence is TGTGCCACCAGCAGATCCGGGACAGGGGCAACCGGGGAGCTGTTTTTT. The rearrangement links TRBV15 to TRBJ2-2, with TRBD1 matching over 10 bases. Germline CDR1 LNHNV, CDR2 YYDKDF (reference sequence). This CDR3 contains 16 residues. Trimming cost V 2 bases and J 5 bases; bases outside gene matches: 5.